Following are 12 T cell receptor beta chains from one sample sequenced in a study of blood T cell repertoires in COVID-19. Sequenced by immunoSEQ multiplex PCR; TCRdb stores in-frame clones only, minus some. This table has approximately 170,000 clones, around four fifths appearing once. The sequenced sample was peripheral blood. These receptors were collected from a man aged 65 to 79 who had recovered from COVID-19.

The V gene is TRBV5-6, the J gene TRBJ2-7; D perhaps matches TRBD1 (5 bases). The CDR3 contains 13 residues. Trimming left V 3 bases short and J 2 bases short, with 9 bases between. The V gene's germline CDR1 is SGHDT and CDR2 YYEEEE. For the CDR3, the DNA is TGTGCCAGCAGCTGGGGCACTACCTACGAGCAGTACTTC. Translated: CASSWGTTYEQYF. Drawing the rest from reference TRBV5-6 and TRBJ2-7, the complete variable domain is DAGVTQSPTHLIKTRGQQVTLRCSPKSGHDTVSWYQQALGQGPQFIFQYYEEEERQRGNFPDRFSGHQFPNYSSELNVNALLLGDSALYLCASSWGTTYEQYFGPGTRLTVT.

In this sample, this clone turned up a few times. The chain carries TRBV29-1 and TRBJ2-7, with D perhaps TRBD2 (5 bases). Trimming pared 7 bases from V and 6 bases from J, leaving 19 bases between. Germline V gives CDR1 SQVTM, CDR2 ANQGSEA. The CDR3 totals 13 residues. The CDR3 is CSAVMDSMGEQYF. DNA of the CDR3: TGCAGCGCAGTTATGGACTCCATGGGCGAGCAGTACTTC.

CDR3 protein: CASRKNGANYGYTF. The CDR3, as DNA: TGTGCCAGTAGAAAAAACGGAGCTAACTATGGCTACACCTTC. The V call is TRBV19, the J call TRBJ1-2; D is unresolved. The germline gives CDR1 LNHDA, CDR2 SQIVND (reference sequence). Trimming cost V 6 bases and J 0 bases, with 11 bases left between them. The CDR3 sequence is 14 residues long.

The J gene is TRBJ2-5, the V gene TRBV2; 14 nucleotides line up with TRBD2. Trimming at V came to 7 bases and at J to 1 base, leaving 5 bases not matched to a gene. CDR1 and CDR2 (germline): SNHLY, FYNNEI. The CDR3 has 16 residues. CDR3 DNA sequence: TGTGCCAGCATTGTTGGACTAGCGGGAGGCCAAGAGACCCAGTACTTC. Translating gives CASIVGLAGGQETQYF.

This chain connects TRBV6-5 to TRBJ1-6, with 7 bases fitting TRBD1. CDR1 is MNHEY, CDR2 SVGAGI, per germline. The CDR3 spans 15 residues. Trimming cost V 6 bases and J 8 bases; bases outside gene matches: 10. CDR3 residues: CASSGQAISHSPLHF. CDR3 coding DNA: TGTGCCAGCAGCGGACAGGCCATTTCCCATTCACCCCTCCACTTT.

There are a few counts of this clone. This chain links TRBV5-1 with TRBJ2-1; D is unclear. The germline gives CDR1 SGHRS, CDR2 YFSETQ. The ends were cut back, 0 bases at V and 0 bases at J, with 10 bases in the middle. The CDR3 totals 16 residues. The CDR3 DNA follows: TGCGCCAGCAGCTTGGCGGCGGTAAGCTCCTACAATGAGCAGTTCTTC. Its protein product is CASSLAAVSSYNEQFF.

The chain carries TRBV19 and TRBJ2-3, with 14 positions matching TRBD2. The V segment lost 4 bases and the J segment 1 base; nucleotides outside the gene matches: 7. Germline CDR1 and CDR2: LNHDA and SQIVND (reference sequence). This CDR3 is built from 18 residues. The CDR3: CASSKGLAGGLGTDTQYF. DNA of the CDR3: TGTGCCAGTAGTAAAGGACTAGCGGGAGGCCTCGGCACAGATACGCAGTATTTT.

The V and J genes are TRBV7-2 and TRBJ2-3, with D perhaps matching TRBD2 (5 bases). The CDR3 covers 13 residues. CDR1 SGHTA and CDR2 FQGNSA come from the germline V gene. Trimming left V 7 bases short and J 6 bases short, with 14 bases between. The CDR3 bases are TGTGCCAGCACCTCGGAGGCCCGGGATACGCAGTATTTT. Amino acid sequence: CASTSEARDTQYF.

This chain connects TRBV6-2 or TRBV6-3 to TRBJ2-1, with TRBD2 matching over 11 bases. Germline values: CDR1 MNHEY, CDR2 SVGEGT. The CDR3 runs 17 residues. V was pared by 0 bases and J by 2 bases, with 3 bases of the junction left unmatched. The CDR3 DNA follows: TGTGCCAGCAGTTACTCGAGTAGCGGGAGGGCCTACAATGAGCAGTTCTTC. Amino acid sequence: CASSYSSSGRAYNEQFF.

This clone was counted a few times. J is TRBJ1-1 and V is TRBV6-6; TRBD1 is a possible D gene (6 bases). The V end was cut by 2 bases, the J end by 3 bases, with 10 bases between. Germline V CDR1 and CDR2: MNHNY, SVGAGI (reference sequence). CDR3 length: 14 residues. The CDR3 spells CASSYQGPDTEAFF. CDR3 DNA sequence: TGTGCCAGCAGTTACCAGGGGCCGGACACTGAAGCTTTCTTT.

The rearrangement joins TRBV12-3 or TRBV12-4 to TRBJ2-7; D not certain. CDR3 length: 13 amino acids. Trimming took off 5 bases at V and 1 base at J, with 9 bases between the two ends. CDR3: CASSRVNSYEQYF. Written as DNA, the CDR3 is TGTGCCAGCAGTCGCGTGAATTCCTACGAGCAGTACTTC.

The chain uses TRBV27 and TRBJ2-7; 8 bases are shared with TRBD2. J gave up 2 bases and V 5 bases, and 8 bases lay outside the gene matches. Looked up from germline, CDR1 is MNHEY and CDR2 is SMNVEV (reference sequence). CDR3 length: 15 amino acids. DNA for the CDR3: TGTGCCAGCAGTCGCGAACCAGCGGGGGCCTACGAGCAGTACTTC. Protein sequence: CASSREPAGAYEQYF.